The 20 T cell receptor beta chains below were found in one sample sequenced in a study of shared clonotypes between healthy human individuals. Data came from immunoSEQ multiplex PCR; TCRdb stores just in-frame clones and leaves some out. The sample records some 2.4 million clones, more than 85% being singletons. Source material: naive CD4+ T cells from PBMCs. The subset was: CD45RA+ positively selected. Source of these receptors: a man younger than 35 in good health. Some clones in this sample may be carry-over from other donors' samples.

Regarding this clone: The same CDR3 can be traced to other DNA sequences in this sample. The CDR3 region is CASSVGPSVSYNEQFF. CDR3 DNA: TGTGCCAGCAGCGTAGGTCCTAGTGTATCCTACAATGAGCAGTTCTTC. V and J are TRBV9 and TRBJ2-1; D not resolved. Germline loops: CDR1 SGDLS, CDR2 YYNGEE. Trimming took 0 bases from V and 1 from J, leaving 11 bases between them. CDR3 length equals 16 residues.

This clone was recorded once. The gene calls are TRBV19 and TRBJ1-5, with TRBD1 identical over 8 bases. This CDR3 spans 15 amino acids. Germline CDR1 LNHDA, CDR2 SQIVND (reference sequence). V dropped 3 bases and J dropped 6; count of bases not matched to a gene: 7. The CDR3 nucleotides read TGTGCCAGTAGTATCCGCGGACAGGGTTTTCAGCCCCAGCATTTT. Translating gives CASSIRGQGFQPQHF.

The rearrangement uses TRBV15 and TRBJ2-3; 10 nucleotides line up with TRBD2. The trim removed 0 bases at V and 0 bases at J, leaving 6 bases unmatched. Germline V gene sequence: CDR1 LNHNV, CDR2 YYDKDF (reference sequence). The CDR3 covers 18 residues. CDR3: CATSRDDGTSESTDTQYF. The CDR3 region has the DNA TGTGCCACCAGCAGAGATGATGGGACTAGCGAGAGCACAGATACGCAGTATTTT.

This sequence joins TRBV5-1 and TRBJ2-3; D gene unclear. Trimming took off 6 bases at V and 4 bases at J, with 15 bases between the two ends. CDR1 SGHRS and CDR2 YFSETQ come from the germline V gene. The CDR3 has 14 amino acids. The chain's CDR3 is CASTPITHADTQYF. DNA of the CDR3: TGCGCCAGCACCCCGATTACCCACGCAGATACGCAGTATTTT.

V gene TRBV27 combines with J gene TRBJ2-2, with a weak D call TRBD2 (5 bases). V was clipped by 0 bases and J by 7 bases, with 9 bases between them. Germline assignment: CDR1 MNHEY and CDR2 SMNVEV (reference sequence). The CDR3 runs to 14 residues. The CDR3 DNA follows: TGTGCCAGCAGTTTATCGAAGAGGGACGGGGAGCTGTTTTTT. Amino acids: CASSLSKRDGELFF.

A single count supports this clone. This chain connects TRBV13 to TRBJ1-2, with a possible D match to TRBD1 (6 bases). CDR1 is PRHDT and CDR2 is FYEKMQ in the germline V gene (reference sequence). CDR3 size: 14 residues. Trimming left V 7 bases short and J 3 bases short, with 15 bases between. The CDR3 reads CASNEGGAHYGYTF. CDR3 sequence (DNA): TGTGCCAGCAACGAAGGGGGAGCTCACTATGGCTACACCTTC.

This clone was observed a single time. The J gene is TRBJ2-2, the V gene TRBV28; the match to TRBD2 covers 15 bases. Trimming removed 5 bases from V and 7 bases from J; junction bases left unmatched: 8. The CDR3 is 17 residues long. The germline V gene has CDR1 MDHEN and CDR2 SYDVKM. The chain's CDR3 is CASSLGLAGGPGGELFF. The CDR3 DNA reads TGTGCCAGCAGTCTTGGACTAGCGGGAGGGCCGGGCGGGGAGCTGTTTTTT.

The CDR3 region is CASPGQGGEQYF. Here the CDR3 DNA reads TGTGCCAGTCCGGGACAGGGAGGCGAGCAGTACTTC. This chain uses TRBV28 with TRBJ2-7, with 9 bases identical to TRBD1. Germline loops: CDR1 MDHEN, CDR2 SYDVKM. CDR3 length: 12 amino acids. Trimming cost V 9 bases and J 6 bases; bases outside gene matches: 6.

V is TRBV5-6 and J is TRBJ2-1, with TRBD2 identical over 8 bases. The CDR3 loop spans 16 amino acids. Germline V lookup: CDR1 SGHDT, CDR2 YYEEEE. V trimming: 0 bases; J trimming: 7 bases; junction bases outside the gene matches: 9. The CDR3 DNA reads TGTGCCAGCAGCTTGGAGGTACCGGGACTAGTGAATGAGCAGTTCTTC. Its protein is CASSLEVPGLVNEQFF.

This clone was recorded a few times. The chain recombines TRBV6-1 with TRBJ1-1; no reliable D call. This CDR3 spans 14 amino acids. From germline, CDR1 is MNHNS and CDR2 SASEGT. Trimming left V 3 bases short and J 4 bases short, with 12 bases between. The CDR3 loop is CASSDAGVSTEAFF. CDR3 DNA: TGTGCCAGCAGTGATGCGGGAGTAAGCACTGAAGCTTTCTTT.

The rearrangement links TRBV27 to TRBJ2-3, with 9 bases that match TRBD1. Germline assignment: CDR1 MNHEY and CDR2 SMNVEV (reference sequence). V lost 6 bases to trimming and J lost 4 bases; unmatched junction nucleotides: 11. This CDR3 region has 16 residues. For the CDR3, the DNA is TGTGCCAGCAGCCGCTCCGGGACAGGGTTCGCAGATACGCAGTATTTT. Amino acid sequence: CASSRSGTGFADTQYF.

The chain uses TRBV5-1 and TRBJ2-7; the match to TRBD1 covers 7 bases. The germline CDR1 and CDR2 sequences are SGHRS and YFSETQ. This CDR3 spans 13 amino acids. V trimming: 6 bases; J trimming: 4 bases; junction bases outside the gene matches: 7. The CDR3 bases are TGCGCCAGCACAAACAGGGGAGTGTACGAGCAGTACTTC. It specifies CASTNRGVYEQYF.

The chain is built from TRBV27 and TRBJ2-5; tentatively, D is TRBD2 (6 bases). V lost 8 bases and J 5 bases, leaving 24 bases between the germline ends. Looked up from germline, CDR1 is MNHEY and CDR2 is SMNVEV (reference sequence). The CDR3 is 16 residues long. CDR3 sequence reads: CASRGRSFKNGETQYF. The CDR3 DNA follows: TGTGCCAGCCGGGGGAGGTCATTTAAAAACGGCGAGACCCAGTACTTC.

V usage is TRBV7-2 and J usage is TRBJ1-2, with no clear D. V was shortened by 1 base and J by 4 bases, with 10 bases between the two germline ends. Germline CDR1 SGHTA, CDR2 FQGNSA. CDR3 length: 14 amino acids. The CDR3 coding sequence is TGTGCCAGCAGCTTAGGAGTCAGAACCTATGGCTACACCTTC. Amino acids: CASSLGVRTYGYTF. Drawing the rest from reference TRBV7-2 and TRBJ1-2, the complete variable domain is GAGVSQSPSNKVTEKGKDVELRCDPISGHTALYWYRQSLGQGLEFLIYFQGNSAPDKSGLPSDRFSAERTGGSVSTLTIQRTQQEDSAVYLCASSLGVRTYGYTFGSGTRLTVV.

A remark on this clone: Other DNA sequences in this specimen translate into the identical CDR3. This chain joins TRBV5-1 and TRBJ1-5, with 10 bases aligning to TRBD1. Germline trimming cut 4 bases from V and 6 bases from J; bases unmatched to any gene: 4. The germline V gene has CDR1 SGHRS and CDR2 YFSETQ. The CDR3 loop spans 14 amino acids. The CDR3 spells CASSLTGGSQPQHF. For the CDR3, the DNA is TGCGCCAGCAGCCTGACAGGGGGCTCTCAGCCCCAGCATTTT. Using reference TRBV5-1 and TRBJ1-5 for the parts outside the CDR3, the full variable domain is KAGVTQTPRYLIKTRGQQVTLSCSPISGHRSVSWYQQTPGQGLQFLFEYFSETQRNKGNFPGRFSGRQFSNSRSEMNVSTLELGDSALYLCASSLTGGSQPQHFGDGTRLSIL.

The rearrangement joins TRBV5-1 to TRBJ1-2, with D perhaps TRBD1 (5 bases). In germline, CDR1 is SGHRS, CDR2 YFSETQ. The CDR3 is 17 amino acids. V dropped 0 bases and J dropped 4 bases, with 19 bases sitting between them. CDR3 amino acids: CASSLGGGPTQGYGYTF. The CDR3 DNA reads TGCGCCAGCAGCTTGGGAGGCGGGCCGACTCAGGGCTATGGCTACACCTTC.

V gene TRBV18 combines with J gene TRBJ1-1; 8 positions agree with TRBD1. The CDR3 covers 15 residues. Per germline, CDR1 KGHSH and CDR2 LQKENI. Trimming cost V 3 bases and J 1 base; bases outside gene matches: 4. This CDR3 is CASSPADRANTEAFF. The CDR3 DNA is TGTGCCAGCTCACCTGCGGACAGGGCGAACACTGAAGCTTTCTTT.

Comment on this clone: This specimen includes other DNA sequences encoding the same CDR3. The rearrangement uses TRBV18 and TRBJ2-7, with TRBD2 matching over 7 bases. Germline V gene lookup returns CDR1 KGHSH and CDR2 LQKENI. The CDR3 has 13 residues. Germline trimming cut 5 bases from V and 0 bases from J; bases unmatched to any gene: 1. The CDR3 DNA reads as TGTGCCAGCTCAGGCGGGAGCTCCTACGAGCAGTACTTC. Residues: CASSGGSSYEQYF.

The chain links TRBV7-3 to TRBJ2-3; possibly TRBD1 for D (5 bases). The germline V gene has CDR1 SGHTA and CDR2 FQGTGA. The CDR3 is made up of 14 amino acids. The germline V and J ends were trimmed by 2 bases and 4 bases, with 10 bases remaining between them. The CDR3 region is CASSLWAGPDTQYF. The CDR3, as DNA: TGTGCCAGCAGCTTATGGGCAGGGCCAGATACGCAGTATTTT.

J is TRBJ2-1 and V is TRBV4-2, with a tentative D call TRBD2 (6 bases). V lost 2 bases and J lost 4, with 12 bases in between. CDR3 size: 15 residues. Germline V lookup: CDR1 LGHNA, CDR2 YNFKEQ. The CDR3, as DNA: TGTGCCAGCAGCCAACCCCGAGGAGGGTACAATGAGCAGTTCTTC. This sequence encodes CASSQPRGGYNEQFF.